A selection of T cell receptor beta chains follows, all from one sample in a study of cytomegalovirus exposure and HLA in healthy donors. The method was immunoSEQ multiplex PCR; TCRdb's version includes in-frame clones alone and lacks a portion of them. Of about 260,000 clones listed, roughly 70% are singletons. Sequencing was done on a sample of PBMCs. These TCRs come from a female donor in good health and CMV-seronegative. Both conserved end residues are part of each CDR3. Each record gives: J gene, V gene, D gene, clone size, CDR3 protein, CDR3 DNA. The D gene is left open where the match is weak. Size is omitted from some rows. Given values are once, few, many or a class for expanded clones.

j_call: TRBJ2-7; v_call: TRBV7-9; d_call: TRBD2; clone_size: NA; cdr3_aa: CSSTSFGGLAGVEQYF; cdr3_nt: TGTTCCAGCACCTCATTTGGCGGACTAGCGGGAGTCGAGCAGTACTTC
j_call: TRBJ1-2; v_call: TRBV6-4; d_call: NA; clone_size: NA; cdr3_aa: CASSDLAGRNYGYTF; cdr3_nt: TGTGCCAGCAGTGACTTAGCAGGGAGGAACTATGGCTACACCTTC
j_call: TRBJ2-2; v_call: TRBV19; d_call: TRBD2; clone_size: NA; cdr3_aa: CASRGLGLTGELFF; cdr3_nt: TGTGCCAGTAGGGGACTAGGGCTCACCGGGGAGCTGTTTTTT
j_call: TRBJ1-5; v_call: TRBV2; d_call: TRBD1; clone_size: NA; cdr3_aa: CASSDYRGRNQPQHF; cdr3_nt: TGTGCCAGCAGTGATTACAGGGGAAGAAATCAGCCCCAGCATTTT
j_call: TRBJ2-3; v_call: TRBV7-6; d_call: NA; clone_size: NA; cdr3_aa: CASSLVGGDTQYF; cdr3_nt: TGTGCCAGCAGCTTAGTCGGTGGAGATACGCAGTATTTT
j_call: TRBJ1-5; v_call: TRBV5-6; d_call: NA; clone_size: NA; cdr3_aa: CASSLAGGAPNQPQHF; cdr3_nt: TGTGCCAGCAGCTTGGCCGGGGGGGCCCCCAATCAGCCCCAGCATTTT
j_call: TRBJ1-3; v_call: TRBV4-1; d_call: NA; clone_size: NA; cdr3_aa: CASSLQRGAGNTIYF; cdr3_nt: TGCGCCAGCAGCCTCCAGCGGGGTGCCGGAAACACCATATATTTT
j_call: TRBJ1-1; v_call: TRBV15; d_call: NA; clone_size: few; cdr3_aa: CATSTGEGRNTEAFF; cdr3_nt: TGTGCCACCAGCACAGGCGAGGGCAGGAACACTGAAGCTTTCTTT
j_call: TRBJ2-2; v_call: TRBV9; d_call: NA; clone_size: few; cdr3_aa: CASSVVEGKAGELFF; cdr3_nt: TGTGCCAGCAGCGTAGTGGAGGGGAAGGCCGGGGAGCTGTTTTTT
j_call: TRBJ2-1; v_call: TRBV10-3; d_call: NA; clone_size: few; cdr3_aa: CAIKGGGSYNEQFF; cdr3_nt: TGTGCCATCAAAGGCGGAGGCTCCTACAATGAGCAGTTCTTC
j_call: TRBJ2-3; v_call: TRBV6-6; d_call: TRBD2; clone_size: NA; cdr3_aa: CASSPGLAGTDTQYF; cdr3_nt: TGTGCCAGCAGCCCCGGACTAGCGGGGACAGATACGCAGTATTTT
j_call: TRBJ1-1; v_call: TRBV6-1; d_call: NA; clone_size: NA; cdr3_aa: CASSDGEEYTEAFF; cdr3_nt: TGTGCCAGCAGTGACGGAGAGGAATACACTGAAGCTTTCTTT
j_call: TRBJ1-1; v_call: TRBV4-1; d_call: NA; clone_size: NA; cdr3_aa: CASSQGGIYTEAFF; cdr3_nt: TGCGCCAGCAGCCAGGGCGGGATTTACACTGAAGCTTTCTTT
j_call: TRBJ2-7; v_call: TRBV6-1; d_call: NA; clone_size: few; cdr3_aa: CASSVMTDQRPNF; cdr3_nt: TGTGCCAGCAGTGTAATGACAGACCAGCGACCAAACTTC
j_call: TRBJ2-5; v_call: TRBV6-1; d_call: NA; clone_size: NA; cdr3_aa: CASKVGASETQYF; cdr3_nt: TGTGCCAGCAAAGTGGGAGCCTCGGAGACCCAGTACTTC
j_call: TRBJ2-3; v_call: TRBV4-1; d_call: TRBD2; clone_size: NA; cdr3_aa: CASSQASGRTDTQYF; cdr3_nt: TGCGCCAGCAGCCAAGCTAGCGGGAGAACAGATACGCAGTATTTT
j_call: TRBJ2-7; v_call: TRBV30; d_call: TRBD2; clone_size: NA; cdr3_aa: CAWSLRTSGTYEQYF; cdr3_nt: TGTGCCTGGAGTCTCCGGACTAGCGGAACCTACGAGCAGTACTTC
j_call: TRBJ1-4; v_call: TRBV6-6; d_call: NA; clone_size: NA; cdr3_aa: CASSYSGKNEKLFF; cdr3_nt: TGTGCCAGCAGTTACTCGGGCAAAAATGAAAAACTGTTTTTT
j_call: TRBJ2-7; v_call: TRBV27; d_call: NA; clone_size: once; cdr3_aa: CASSPGGQVYEQYF; cdr3_nt: TGTGCCAGCAGTCCGGGGGGACAAGTCTACGAGCAGTACTTC
j_call: TRBJ1-1; v_call: TRBV4-1; d_call: NA; clone_size: NA; cdr3_aa: CASSQDELRTHPRAFF; cdr3_nt: TGCGCCAGCAGCCAAGATGAACTCCGGACACATCCCAGAGCTTTCTTT
j_call: TRBJ2-7; v_call: TRBV19; d_call: NA; clone_size: NA; cdr3_aa: CANPGLLYEQYF; cdr3_nt: TGTGCCAACCCAGGACTCCTCTACGAGCAGTACTTC
j_call: TRBJ1-3; v_call: TRBV7-2; d_call: NA; clone_size: NA; cdr3_aa: CASSLGRLGYTIYF; cdr3_nt: TGTGCCAGCAGCTTAGGTCGACTGGGTTACACCATATATTTT
j_call: TRBJ2-3; v_call: TRBV6-1; d_call: NA; clone_size: NA; cdr3_aa: CASSEPRQGTDTQYF; cdr3_nt: TGTGCCAGCAGTGAACCTAGACAGGGCACAGATACGCAGTATTTT
j_call: TRBJ2-5; v_call: TRBV7-9; d_call: NA; clone_size: NA; cdr3_aa: CASSPFSGETQYF; cdr3_nt: TGTGCCAGCAGCCCTTTCTCCGGGGAGACCCAGTACTTC
j_call: TRBJ2-1; v_call: TRBV9; d_call: NA; clone_size: few; cdr3_aa: CASSVAGLSLNNEQFF; cdr3_nt: TGTGCCAGCAGCGTAGCCGGACTGTCCCTGAACAATGAGCAGTTCTTC
j_call: TRBJ2-1; v_call: TRBV4-1; d_call: TRBD2; clone_size: NA; cdr3_aa: CASRPSGSVSNEQFF; cdr3_nt: TGCGCCAGCAGACCTAGCGGGAGTGTTTCCAATGAGCAGTTCTTC
j_call: TRBJ2-2; v_call: TRBV29-1; d_call: NA; clone_size: NA; cdr3_aa: CSVEGTANTGELFF; cdr3_nt: TGCAGCGTTGAAGGGACAGCGAACACCGGGGAGCTGTTTTTT
j_call: TRBJ2-3; v_call: TRBV29-1; d_call: TRBD2; clone_size: NA; cdr3_aa: CSERLAYSTDTQYF; cdr3_nt: TGCAGCGAGAGACTAGCGTATAGCACAGATACGCAGTATTTT
j_call: TRBJ1-3; v_call: TRBV7-9; d_call: NA; clone_size: few; cdr3_aa: CASSAVSSGNTIYF; cdr3_nt: TGTGCCAGCAGCGCGGTTAGCTCTGGAAACACCATATATTTT
j_call: TRBJ1-2; v_call: TRBV2; d_call: NA; clone_size: NA; cdr3_aa: CASKREGANYGYTF; cdr3_nt: TGTGCCAGCAAACGAGAGGGGGCTAACTATGGCTACACCTTC
j_call: TRBJ1-2; v_call: TRBV5-5; d_call: NA; clone_size: NA; cdr3_aa: CASSLERRDGYTF; cdr3_nt: TGTGCCAGCAGCTTGGAGAGACGGGATGGCTACACCTTC
j_call: TRBJ2-1; v_call: TRBV5-6; d_call: TRBD2; clone_size: NA; cdr3_aa: CASSPRLAGVNEQFF; cdr3_nt: TGTGCCAGCAGCCCGAGACTAGCGGGAGTAAATGAGCAGTTCTTC
j_call: TRBJ2-1; v_call: TRBV5-1; d_call: TRBD2; clone_size: NA; cdr3_aa: CASSFGGWGVAYNEQFF; cdr3_nt: TGCGCCAGCAGCTTCGGGGGGTGGGGAGTGGCCTACAATGAGCAGTTCTTC
j_call: TRBJ2-2; v_call: TRBV7-8; d_call: TRBD1; clone_size: NA; cdr3_aa: CASIETGHTGELFF; cdr3_nt: TGTGCCAGCATCGAGACAGGGCACACCGGGGAGCTGTTTTTT
j_call: TRBJ2-7; v_call: TRBV2; d_call: NA; clone_size: NA; cdr3_aa: CASSVDPKSGSSYEQYF; cdr3_nt: TGTGCCAGCAGTGTAGACCCCAAATCCGGGAGCTCCTACGAGCAGTACTTC
j_call: TRBJ2-1; v_call: TRBV10-1; d_call: TRBD2; clone_size: NA; cdr3_aa: CASTQAGGSEQFF; cdr3_nt: TGCGCCAGCACTCAAGCGGGAGGTAGTGAGCAGTTCTTC
j_call: TRBJ1-1; v_call: TRBV29-1; d_call: NA; clone_size: NA; cdr3_aa: CSVDLGGTEAFF; cdr3_nt: TGCAGCGTTGATTTGGGGGGCACTGAAGCTTTCTTT
j_call: TRBJ2-3; v_call: TRBV18; d_call: NA; clone_size: NA; cdr3_aa: CASSPPSAGLTDTQYF; cdr3_nt: TGTGCCAGCTCACCCCCCAGTGCGGGATTAACAGATACGCAGTATTTT
j_call: TRBJ1-5; v_call: TRBV10-2; d_call: NA; clone_size: few; cdr3_aa: CASSSWGRNQPQHF; cdr3_nt: TGCGCCAGCAGTAGTTGGGGGCGGAATCAGCCCCAGCATTTT
j_call: TRBJ2-2; v_call: TRBV5-1; d_call: NA; clone_size: few; cdr3_aa: CASSLDQVRTNTGELFF; cdr3_nt: TGCGCCAGCAGCTTGGACCAGGTTCGCACGAACACCGGGGAGCTGTTTTTT
j_call: TRBJ1-1; v_call: TRBV4-1; d_call: NA; clone_size: NA; cdr3_aa: CASSQAGERTEAFF; cdr3_nt: TGCGCCAGCAGCCAAGCAGGGGAGCGCACTGAAGCTTTCTTT
j_call: TRBJ1-2; v_call: TRBV6-5; d_call: NA; clone_size: NA; cdr3_aa: CASSPSLSFGGYTF; cdr3_nt: TGTGCCAGCAGTCCCTCGCTGAGTTTTGGTGGCTACACCTTC
j_call: TRBJ1-2; v_call: TRBV7-9; d_call: NA; clone_size: NA; cdr3_aa: CASSLVEQEADYGYTF; cdr3_nt: TGTGCCAGCAGCTTGGTAGAGCAAGAAGCGGACTATGGCTACACCTTC
j_call: TRBJ2-3; v_call: TRBV9; d_call: TRBD2; clone_size: NA; cdr3_aa: CASSVGLAGAWDTQYF; cdr3_nt: TGTGCCAGCAGCGTAGGACTAGCGGGAGCGTGGGATACGCAGTATTTT
j_call: TRBJ2-1; v_call: TRBV7-2; d_call: NA; clone_size: NA; cdr3_aa: CASSNRNGGEQFF; cdr3_nt: TGTGCCAGCAGCAACCGAAACGGTGGTGAGCAGTTCTTC
j_call: TRBJ2-7; v_call: TRBV7-2; d_call: TRBD1; clone_size: NA; cdr3_aa: CASSYDDRGRESPLYEQYF; cdr3_nt: TGTGCCAGCAGCTATGATGACAGGGGAAGAGAAAGTCCCCTTTACGAGCAGTACTTC
j_call: TRBJ2-7; v_call: TRBV27; d_call: TRBD1; clone_size: once; cdr3_aa: CASSSGQGARYEQYF; cdr3_nt: TGTGCCAGCAGTTCAGGACAGGGGGCTAGGTACGAGCAGTACTTC
j_call: TRBJ2-5; v_call: TRBV9; d_call: NA; clone_size: NA; cdr3_aa: CASSLEGSGGAQYF; cdr3_nt: TGTGCCAGCAGCCTAGAGGGCTCCGGCGGGGCCCAGTACTTC
j_call: TRBJ2-1; v_call: TRBV11-1; d_call: NA; clone_size: NA; cdr3_aa: CASSPTLAQSSYNEQFF; cdr3_nt: TGTGCCAGCAGCCCCACACTAGCTCAGAGCTCCTACAATGAGCAGTTCTTC
j_call: TRBJ1-4; v_call: TRBV7-8; d_call: NA; clone_size: NA; cdr3_aa: CASSLSSTGGSNEKLFF; cdr3_nt: TGTGCCAGCAGCTTATCGTCGACGGGTGGGTCTAATGAAAAACTGTTTTTT
j_call: TRBJ2-1; v_call: TRBV13; d_call: TRBD1; clone_size: NA; cdr3_aa: CASSAGQGESEQFF; cdr3_nt: TGTGCCAGCAGCGCCGGACAGGGGGAGTCCGAGCAGTTCTTC
j_call: TRBJ2-7; v_call: TRBV27; d_call: TRBD2; clone_size: NA; cdr3_aa: CASSLQRETIYEQYF; cdr3_nt: TGTGCCAGCAGTTTGCAGCGGGAGACAATTTACGAGCAGTACTTC
j_call: TRBJ2-6; v_call: TRBV6-4; d_call: TRBD1; clone_size: NA; cdr3_aa: CASSDSTGHGANVLTF; cdr3_nt: TGTGCCAGCAGTGACTCGACAGGGCACGGGGCCAACGTCCTGACTTTC
j_call: TRBJ1-4; v_call: TRBV11-2; d_call: NA; clone_size: NA; cdr3_aa: CASRRTGPTNEKLFF; cdr3_nt: TGTGCCAGCAGGCGTACAGGTCCAACTAATGAAAAACTGTTTTTT
j_call: TRBJ2-1; v_call: TRBV7-8; d_call: TRBD2; clone_size: NA; cdr3_aa: CASLAGHNEQFF; cdr3_nt: TGTGCCAGCTTAGCGGGACACAATGAGCAGTTCTTC
j_call: TRBJ1-2; v_call: TRBV27; d_call: TRBD1; clone_size: few; cdr3_aa: CASSRQGFLDGYTF; cdr3_nt: TGTGCCAGCAGTCGACAGGGATTTTTGGATGGCTACACCTTC
j_call: TRBJ2-1; v_call: TRBV19; d_call: TRBD2; clone_size: NA; cdr3_aa: CASSKRLAGTYNEQFF; cdr3_nt: TGTGCCAGTAGTAAGCGACTAGCGGGGACCTACAATGAGCAGTTCTTC
j_call: TRBJ2-1; v_call: TRBV29-1; d_call: TRBD2; clone_size: NA; cdr3_aa: CSVEDPVTSGSGEQFF; cdr3_nt: TGCAGCGTTGAAGATCCTGTCACTAGCGGGAGCGGTGAGCAGTTCTTC